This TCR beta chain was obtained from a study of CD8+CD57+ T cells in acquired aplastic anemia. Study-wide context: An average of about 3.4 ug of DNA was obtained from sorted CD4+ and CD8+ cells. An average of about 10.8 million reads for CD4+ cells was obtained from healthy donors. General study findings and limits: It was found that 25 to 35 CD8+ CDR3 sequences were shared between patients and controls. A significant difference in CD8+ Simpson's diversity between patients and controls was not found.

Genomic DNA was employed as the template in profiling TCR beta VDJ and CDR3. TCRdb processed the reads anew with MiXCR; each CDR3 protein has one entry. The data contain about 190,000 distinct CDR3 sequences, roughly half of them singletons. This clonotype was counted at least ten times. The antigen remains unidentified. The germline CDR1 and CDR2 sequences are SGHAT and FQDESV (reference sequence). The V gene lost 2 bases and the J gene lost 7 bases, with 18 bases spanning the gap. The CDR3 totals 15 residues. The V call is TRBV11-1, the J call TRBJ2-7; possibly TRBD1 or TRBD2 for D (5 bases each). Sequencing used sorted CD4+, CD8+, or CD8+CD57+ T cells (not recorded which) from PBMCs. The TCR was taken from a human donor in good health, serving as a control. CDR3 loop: CASSLPPGTGREQYF. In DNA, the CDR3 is TGTGCCAGCAGCTTACCTCCCGGGACCGGCAGAGAGCAGTACTTC.